This TCR beta chain is drawn from a study of T-cell memory formation after mild COVID-19. TCRalpha and TCRbeta libraries used 5'RACE with constant-segment primers and UMIs. One entry per CDR3 protein, called by TCRdb with MiXCR from the 5' RACE reads. Of some 200,000 distinct CDR3 sequences detected, 9.5% appear once; the ten largest clones hold 3.5%. Overall study findings and caveats: For second-wave clones that peaked at day 37, SARS-CoV-2 specificity went unverified. Clones which contracted sat mainly in CM and EM if CD4+, and in EMRA if CD8+.

This clonotype has more than one count but fewer than ten. What it recognizes is unknown. This CDR3 region has 13 residues. V lost 7 bases and J lost 4; bases outside the gene matches: 4. Sequenced input: PBMCs or a T cell subset sorted from them (not recorded which). This chain connects TRBV12-3 or TRBV12-4 to TRBJ1-3; 7 nucleotides line up with TRBD1. This sequence originates from a man between 18 and 29 years old who had mild COVID-19 (a few samples of this study predate the infection). Cell type and time point are not known. The CDR3 sequence: CASTTGQGNTIYF. In DNA form, the CDR3 reads TGTGCCAGCACCACGGGACAGGGAAACACCATATATTTT.